There are many counts of the clone carrying this T cell receptor beta chain. This CDR3 has 15 amino acids. The ends were cut back, 6 bases at V and 6 bases at J, with 21 bases in the middle. Germline values: CDR1 MDHEN, CDR2 SYDVKM. This record belongs to a study of T-cell reconstitution after alpha-beta-depleted transplantation in children. The library targeted TCRbeta and was prepared with unique molecular identifiers. One entry per CDR3 protein, called by TCRdb with MiXCR from the PCR reads. The repertoire includes some 300,000 distinct CDR3 sequences, about 9.3% of them detected once, and around 2.4% sits in the top ten.

Sequencing used PBMCs from the stem cell graft donor, obtained from the stem cell graft. The chain employs TRBV28 and TRBJ2-7; possibly TRBD2 for D (7 bases). The TCR sequence derives from a human donor who donated a stem cell graft to a child with acute lymphoblastic leukemia. CDR3 nucleotide sequence: TGTGCCAGCAGACCCCGCGGGGGCCCGGGCCGCGAGCAGTACTTC. It encodes CASRPRGGPGREQYF.